This T cell receptor delta chain was retrieved from a study of Vδ1+ human thymocytes. Study-wide results and caveats: Highly polyclonal TRG and TRD repertoires with Gaussian CDR3 length distributions appeared in thymus.

Germline CDR1 reads TSWWSYY; CDR2 reads QGS. V was clipped by 0 bases and J by 0 bases; unmatched bases: 18. The CDR3 covers 22 residues. Extracted RNA was reverse transcribed into cDNA. CDR3 amplicons came from multiplex PCR with pooled V-gene forward and constant-region reverse primers. TCRdb used CATT to re-call clones from the multiplex PCR reads. The sample shows about 55,000 delta-chain clones, more than 15% of them seen only once. This clone was observed a handful of times. The target antigen is unknown. This clonotype was sampled from a boy less than two years old who had congenital heart surgery. Sequenced sample: Vdelta1+ gamma-delta thymocytes from the thymus. The subset: FACS-sorted CD3+ TCRalphabeta- TCRVdelta1+ TCRVdelta2- thymocytes. The chain joins TRDV1 to TRDJ1; 11 bases are a match to TRDD3. The CDR3 DNA reads as TGTGCTCTTGGGGAACTTTGTACTGCAAGTACTGGGGGATATAGTAACACCGATAAACTCATCTTT. Amino acid sequence: CALGELCTASTGGYSNTDKLIF.